The next 8 T cell receptor beta chains were all read from a single sample in a study of T-cell reconstitution after alpha-beta-depleted transplantation in children. Unique molecular identifiers were built into the TCRbeta library. TCRdb reprocessed the PCR reads via MiXCR and lists one record per CDR3 protein. The repertoire has 400,000 to 500,000 distinct CDR3 sequences, under 13% of them found once; the top ten carry about 5%. This specimen consisted of PBMCs from the stem cell graft donor, obtained from the stem cell graft. Receptor source: a human donor who donated a stem cell graft to a child with acute myeloid leukemia.

This chain uses TRBV25-1 with TRBJ1-3; weak D call: TRBD1 (6 bases). Germline assignment: CDR1 MGHDK and CDR2 SYGVNS. This CDR3 has 19 amino acids. The V end was cut by 0 bases, the J end by 0 bases, with 18 bases between. CDR3 residues: CASSEYFPPDSHSGNTIYF. CDR3 nucleotides: TGTGCCAGCAGTGAATATTTTCCCCCGGACAGCCACTCTGGAAACACCATATATTTT.

The chain links TRBV4-1 to TRBJ2-2; D remains ambiguous. V dropped 5 bases and J dropped 1 base, with 8 bases sitting between them. This CDR3 is built from 14 residues. Germline assignment: CDR1 MGHRA and CDR2 YSYEKL. This CDR3 reads CASSTNLNTGELFF. The CDR3 DNA reads TGCGCCAGCAGCACGAACCTGAACACCGGGGAGCTGTTTTTT.

Points on this clonotype: A read error may produce the germline difference seen at one junction end. V is TRBV20-1 and J is TRBJ2-5; TRBD2 aligns across 11 bases. Germline V gene data show CDR1 as DFQATT and CDR2 as SNEGSKA (reference sequence). The CDR3 consists of 14 residues. The CDR3 region is CSARGTSGQEAQYF. The CDR3 DNA follows: TGCAGTGCTAGGGGGACTAGCGGCCAAGAGGCCCAGTACTTC.

This clonotype was picked up a small number of times. This chain links TRBV6-1 with TRBJ2-2, with 10 nucleotides matching TRBD1. Germline CDR1 reads MNHNS; CDR2 reads SASEGT. The CDR3 spans 16 residues. V dropped 6 bases and J dropped 6; count of bases not matched to a gene: 10. CDR3 sequence: CASRSPGQGRAGELFF. CDR3 in DNA: TGTGCCAGCAGATCTCCGGGACAGGGGAGGGCCGGGGAGCTGTTTTTT.

This chain joins TRBV12-3 or TRBV12-4 and TRBJ2-5; D ambiguous. Trimming left V 5 bases short and J 1 base short, with 5 bases between. This CDR3 contains 12 residues. The CDR3 nucleotides are TGTGCCAGCAGTGGGGTCCAAGAGACCCAGTACTTC. Translated: CASSGVQETQYF.

The chain couples TRBV14 to TRBJ1-2; D unresolved. Trimming cost V 1 base and J 2 bases, with 5 bases left between them. The CDR3 totals 13 residues. Germline V gene lookup returns CDR1 SGHDN and CDR2 FVKESK. The CDR3 loop is CASSQGRNYGYTF. The CDR3 DNA is TGTGCCAGCAGCCAAGGGCGGAACTATGGCTACACCTTC.

This clonotype occurred a few times. The V gene is TRBV7-8, the J gene TRBJ2-7; no definite D call. V shed 0 bases and J shed 0 bases, with 9 bases lying between them. This CDR3 spans 15 amino acids. Germline CDR1 reads SGHVS; CDR2 reads FQNEAQ. The DNA for the CDR3 is TGTGCCAGCAGCTTAGCGGCCTCTAGCTCCTACGAGCAGTACTTC. This codes for CASSLAASSSYEQYF.

This chain links TRBV20-1 with TRBJ1-5; 7 nucleotides match TRBD1. CDR3 size: 14 residues. Losses at the gene ends were 2 bases for V and 6 bases for J; bases not matched to a gene: 7. In germline, CDR1 is DFQATT, CDR2 SNEGSKA (reference sequence). The CDR3 sequence is CSARSGGASQPQHF. DNA of the CDR3: TGCAGTGCTAGATCAGGGGGGGCTAGTCAGCCCCAGCATTTT.